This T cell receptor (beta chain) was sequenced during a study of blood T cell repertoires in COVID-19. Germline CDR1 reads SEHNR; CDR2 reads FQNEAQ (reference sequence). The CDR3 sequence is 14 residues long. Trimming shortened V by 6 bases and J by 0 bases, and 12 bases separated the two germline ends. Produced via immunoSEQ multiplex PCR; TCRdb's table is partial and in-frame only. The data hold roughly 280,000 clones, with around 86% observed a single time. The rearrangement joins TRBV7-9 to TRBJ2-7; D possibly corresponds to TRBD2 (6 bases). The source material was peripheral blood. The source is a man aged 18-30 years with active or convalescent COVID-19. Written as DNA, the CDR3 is TGTGCCAGCAGGAGTAGCGGTAGCTCCTACGAGCAGTACTTC. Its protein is CASRSSGSSYEQYF.